Listed here are 30 T cell receptor beta chains from one sample, sequenced in a study of shared T cell receptors in the human thymus. The protocol was immunoSEQ multiplex PCR, while the TCRdb copy is restricted to in-frame clones and leaves out a portion. The sample includes about 610,000 clones, more than 75% seen only once; the top ten take 0.008% to 0.011%. The data also belong to a second study, concerning human thymus T cells.

The specimen sequenced was thymocytes. Receptors were obtained from a boy in the first two years of life with a congenital heart defect.

The chain is built from TRBV2 and TRBJ1-1, with TRBD1 matching over 10 bases. Germline values: CDR1 SNHLY, CDR2 FYNNEI. V shed 6 bases and J 4 bases; nucleotides not matched to a gene: 14. The CDR3 spans 17 residues. CDR3 in amino acids: CASSPLPGQGNGTEAFF. The CDR3, as DNA: TGTGCCAGCAGCCCTTTACCGGGACAGGGGAACGGCACTGAAGCTTTCTTT.

V and J are TRBV6-5 and TRBJ2-7; D gene ambiguous. The length of the CDR3 is 13 residues. From germline, CDR1 is MNHEY and CDR2 SVGAGI. V was shortened by 2 bases and J by 2 bases, with 7 bases between the two germline ends. As DNA, the CDR3 is TGTGCCAGCAGTTACGAACTTACCTACGAGCAGTACTTC. Amino acid sequence: CASSYELTYEQYF.

V usage is TRBV14 and J usage is TRBJ1-1; TRBD1 aligns across 7 bases. This CDR3 region has 17 residues. CDR1 and CDR2 (germline): SGHDN, FVKESK. The ends lost 1 base at V and 4 bases at J; junction bases unmatched: 12. The CDR3 coding sequence is TGTGCCAGCAGCCAAGCTTCAAAGGGGAGACAGGGCACTGAAGCTTTCTTT. It is translated as CASSQASKGRQGTEAFF.

J is TRBJ1-2 and V is TRBV29-1; TRBD1 aligns across 11 bases. Germline CDR1 SQVTM, CDR2 ANQGSEA. The V and J ends lost 6 bases and 8 bases, in that order; junction bases with no gene match: 8. There are 13 residues in the CDR3. The CDR3 coding sequence is TGCAGCGTCTCTGGACAGGGGGCAGGAGGCTACACCTTC. Translation: CSVSGQGAGGYTF.

The V call is TRBV11-1, the J call TRBJ2-7, with a tentative D call TRBD1 (6 bases). Trimming left V 3 bases short and J 4 bases short, with 19 bases between. The CDR3 spans 16 residues. Germline loops: CDR1 SGHAT, CDR2 FQDESV (reference sequence). CDR3 bases: TGTGCCAGCAGCTTGGGTCTCGGCCAGGGGCATTACGAGCAGTACTTC. It translates to CASSLGLGQGHYEQYF. The full variable domain, completed using reference TRBV11-1 and TRBJ2-7, is EAEVAQSPRYKITEKSQAVAFWCDPISGHATLYWYRQILGQGPELLVQFQDESVVDDSQLPKDRFSAERLKGVDSTLKIQPAELGDSAMYLCASSLGLGQGHYEQYFGPGTRLTVT.

In this sample, this clone turned up a few times. The rearrangement joins TRBV19 to TRBJ2-3, with 12 bases fitting TRBD2. The CDR3 loop spans 18 amino acids. V trimming: 4 bases; J trimming: 0 bases; junction bases outside the gene matches: 8. Germline values: CDR1 LNHDA, CDR2 SQIVND (reference sequence). CDR3 nucleotide sequence: TGTGCCAGTAGTAGCCTAGCGGGAGGGCTGAGGAGCACAGATACGCAGTATTTT. It codes for CASSSLAGGLRSTDTQYF.

In this sample, this clone turned up once. V gene TRBV4-2 combines with J gene TRBJ2-1, with no clear D. The CDR3 is made up of 12 amino acids. V was clipped by 0 bases and J by 9 bases, with 6 bases between them. Germline V lookup: CDR1 LGHNA, CDR2 YNFKEQ. This CDR3 reads CASSQEVSEQFF. CDR3 DNA: TGTGCCAGCAGCCAAGAGGTGAGTGAGCAGTTCTTC.

This chain joins TRBV6-5 and TRBJ2-2; 11 nucleotides match TRBD2. The V gene end was trimmed by 8 bases and the J gene end by 6 bases; junction bases not matched to a gene: 8. The germline V gene has CDR1 MNHEY and CDR2 SVGAGI. The CDR3 has 15 residues. The CDR3 sequence is CASGPTSGSSGELFF. The DNA for the CDR3 is TGTGCCAGCGGTCCAACTAGCGGGAGTTCCGGGGAGCTGTTTTTT.

CDR3 amino acids: CASSLARGGSYSYEQYF. Written as DNA, the CDR3 is TGTGCCAGCAGCTTGGCCAGGGGCGGGAGTTACTCCTACGAGCAGTACTTC. The chain recombines TRBV5-6 with TRBJ2-7; TRBD2 is a possible D gene (7 bases). The CDR3 contains 17 residues. Germline CDR1 and CDR2: SGHDT and YYEEEE. Trimming pared 0 bases from V and 0 bases from J, leaving 16 bases between.

The chain recombines TRBV27 with TRBJ2-7; 9 bases are a match to TRBD2. The CDR3 has 17 amino acids. Germline CDR1 reads MNHEY; CDR2 reads SMNVEV (reference sequence). Unmatched junction bases numbered 13, after V lost 3 bases and J lost 4 bases. In DNA form, the CDR3 reads TGTGCCAGCAGTTTCGGTAGCGGGGGCCTTGGGATTTACGAGCAGTACTTC. It translates to CASSFGSGGLGIYEQYF.

The rearrangement links TRBV9 to TRBJ1-2; 8 bases map to TRBD1. J lost 5 bases, V lost 1 base, and 13 bases had no gene match. CDR3 length: 17 amino acids. Germline CDR1 reads SGDLS; CDR2 reads YYNGEE. DNA of the CDR3: TGTGCCAGCAGCGTAACCCAAGAACAGGGGGTGTTATATGGCTACACCTTC. Translation gives CASSVTQEQGVLYGYTF.

This clone was seen only a few times. The chain has TRBV30 and TRBJ2-2; TRBD1 matches 7 bases. The length of the CDR3 is 17 residues. J lost 1 base, V lost 2 bases, and 10 bases had no gene match. Germline V gives CDR1 GTSNPN, CDR2 SVGIG (reference sequence). The chain's CDR3 is CAWSNTTWTGNTGELFF. The CDR3 coding sequence is TGTGCCTGGAGTAATACCACATGGACAGGGAACACCGGGGAGCTGTTTTTT.

This chain joins TRBV12-5 and TRBJ2-2; TRBD1 might be the D (8 bases). The CDR3 spans 17 residues. Germline V lookup: CDR1 LGHNT, CDR2 FRNRAP. Trimming took 3 bases from V and 6 from J, leaving 20 bases between them. CDR3 nucleotides: TGTGCTAGTGGTTTACATCTGCAGGGGGCGGGGGCCGGGGAGCTGTTTTTT. This translates into CASGLHLQGAGAGELFF.

The gene calls are TRBV28 and TRBJ2-3; D may be TRBD1 (5 bases). Germline V CDR1 and CDR2: MDHEN, SYDVKM. With 2 bases removed from V and 0 bases from J, the gap between germline ends came to 15 bases. The CDR3 spans 17 residues. The CDR3: CASSLGRETSSTDTQYF. Written as DNA, the CDR3 is TGTGCCAGCAGTTTAGGCAGGGAAACGTCTAGCACAGATACGCAGTATTTT.

The chain recombines TRBV9 with TRBJ2-7; 7 bases fit TRBD1. The length of the CDR3 is 13 residues. The V gene's germline CDR1 is SGDLS and CDR2 YYNGEE. V lost 3 bases and J lost 3; bases outside the gene matches: 3. CDR3 sequence: CASSGNRGYEQYF. The CDR3 DNA sequence: TGTGCCAGCAGCGGAAACAGGGGCTACGAGCAGTACTTC.

A remark on this clone: Other DNA variants within this sample encode the same CDR3. The rearrangement uses TRBV27 and TRBJ2-7, with TRBD2 matching over 14 bases. This CDR3 has 17 residues. Germline loops: CDR1 MNHEY, CDR2 SMNVEV (reference sequence). After removal of 5 bases from V and 6 bases from J, the junction contained 12 bases not matched to a gene. CDR3: CASSPGTSGSGVFEQYF. The CDR3 region has the DNA TGTGCCAGCAGTCCTGGGACTAGCGGGAGTGGCGTTTTCGAGCAGTACTTC.

This clone was detected only once. J is TRBJ2-7 and V is TRBV28; 8 bases line up with TRBD2. This CDR3 has 15 residues. Germline CDR1 reads MDHEN; CDR2 reads SYDVKM. The V segment lost 3 bases and the J segment 3 bases; nucleotides outside the gene matches: 7. CDR3 in amino acids: CASSFGLAEIYEQYF. The CDR3 DNA is TGTGCCAGCAGTTTCGGACTAGCAGAAATCTACGAGCAGTACTTC.

This clone was counted only a few times. CDR3 protein: CASSPSEIEGQGDNEQFF. The CDR3 region has the DNA TGTGCCAGCAGCCCAAGCGAGATCGAGGGACAAGGGGACAATGAGCAGTTCTTC. The V call is TRBV7-9, the J call TRBJ2-1, with D perhaps matching TRBD1 (6 bases). In germline, CDR1 is SEHNR, CDR2 FQNEAQ (reference sequence). This CDR3 is built from 18 residues. With 5 bases removed from V and 5 bases from J, the gap between germline ends came to 25 bases.

The chain couples TRBV7-7 to TRBJ2-2; 8 bases fit TRBD1. CDR3 size: 16 residues. CDR1 and CDR2 (germline): SSHAT, FNYEAQ (reference sequence). V lost 1 base to trimming and J lost 4 bases; unmatched junction nucleotides: 5. The DNA for the CDR3 is TGTGCCAGCAGCTTAGGAAGGCAGGGGGCCACCGGGGAGCTGTTTTTT. Encoded protein: CASSLGRQGATGELFF.

The chain couples TRBV29-1 to TRBJ2-1, with D maybe TRBD2 (5 bases). Per the germline V gene, CDR1 is SQVTM and CDR2 is ANQGSEA. V shed 4 bases and J shed 3 bases, with 13 bases lying between them. The CDR3 is made up of 14 amino acids. The CDR3 region is CSVGAGVFYNEQFF. The CDR3 DNA follows: TGCAGCGTTGGGGCGGGTGTTTTCTACAATGAGCAGTTCTTC.

The rearrangement uses TRBV2 and TRBJ2-7, with a possible D match to TRBD2 (6 bases). Germline CDR1 is SNHLY and CDR2 is FYNNEI. V dropped 3 bases and J dropped 0 bases, with 9 bases sitting between them. This CDR3 contains 14 residues. The CDR3 loop is CASSDKRASYEQYF. The CDR3 DNA reads as TGTGCCAGCAGTGACAAGCGGGCCTCCTACGAGCAGTACTTC.

The J gene is TRBJ2-1, the V gene TRBV27; TRBD2 aligns across 8 bases. There are 16 residues in the CDR3. CDR1 is MNHEY and CDR2 is SMNVEV in the germline V gene (reference sequence). Losses at the gene ends were 6 bases for V and 7 bases for J; bases not matched to a gene: 14. CDR3 in amino acids: CASSLLLAEGPNEQFF. In DNA, the CDR3 is TGTGCCAGCAGCCTCCTACTAGCGGAAGGCCCTAATGAGCAGTTCTTC.

The rearrangement links TRBV7-2 to TRBJ1-5; D is undetermined. This CDR3 comprises 14 residues. V lost 1 base to trimming and J lost 2 bases, with 6 bases between them. CDR1 is SGHTA and CDR2 is FQGNSA in the germline V gene. CDR3 bases: TGTGCCAGCAGCTTAGGAGCCGGCAATCAGCCCCAGCATTTT. Its translation is CASSLGAGNQPQHF. The whole variable domain, remainder taken from reference TRBV7-2 and TRBJ1-5, is GAGVSQSPSNKVTEKGKDVELRCDPISGHTALYWYRQSLGQGLEFLIYFQGNSAPDKSGLPSDRFSAERTGGSVSTLTIQRTQQEDSAVYLCASSLGAGNQPQHFGDGTRLSIL.

CDR3 sequence: CSARVPPLHF. DNA of the CDR3: TGCAGTGCCCGGGTCCCACCCCTCCACTTT. The rearrangement uses TRBV20-1 and TRBJ1-6; no firm D call. The CDR3 consists of 10 residues. V gave up 6 bases and J gave up 11 bases, with 8 bases separating them. In germline, CDR1 is DFQATT, CDR2 SNEGSKA (reference sequence).

The gene calls are TRBV11-3 and TRBJ2-3, with 9 bases that match TRBD1. Germline lookup yields CDR1 SGHNT and CDR2 YENEEA. There are 18 residues in the CDR3. The ends lost 5 bases at V and 5 bases at J; junction bases unmatched: 17. The CDR3 loop reads CASSRGQGNPRREDTQYF. CDR3 bases: TGTGCCAGCAGCCGCGGACAGGGGAACCCCCGGCGGGAAGATACGCAGTATTTT. The variable domain in full, completed from reference TRBV11-3 and TRBJ2-3, reads EAGVVQSPRYKIIEKKQPVAFWCNPISGHNTLYWYLQNLGQGPELLIRYENEEAVDDSQLPKDRFSAERLKGVDSTLKIQPAELGDSAVYLCASSRGQGNPRREDTQYFGPGTRLTVL.

The rearrangement links TRBV29-1 to TRBJ2-1; 9 bases agree with TRBD2. The CDR3 has 16 residues. Per the germline V gene, CDR1 is SQVTM and CDR2 is ANQGSEA. With V trimmed by 0 bases and J by 4 bases, 7 bases remained unmatched. This CDR3 is CSVEEFRLAVYNEQFF. The CDR3 coding sequence is TGCAGCGTTGAAGAATTTAGACTAGCGGTATACAATGAGCAGTTCTTC.

This clone was seen more than once but under ten times. The chain links TRBV18 to TRBJ2-7, with TRBD1 matching over 8 bases. This CDR3 is built from 15 residues. Trimming cost V 6 bases and J 5 bases; bases outside gene matches: 12. Germline V CDR1 and CDR2: KGHSH, LQKENI. This chain's CDR3 is CASSPPTQGANEQYF. CDR3 DNA sequence: TGTGCCAGCTCTCCCCCCACGCAGGGGGCAAACGAGCAGTACTTC.

CDR3 nucleotide sequence: TGTGCCAGCAGCTCCCGGGACAGGGGTAATGAGCAGTTCTTC. Its translation is CASSSRDRGNEQFF. The genes are TRBV9 and TRBJ2-1; 10 nucleotides align to TRBD1. The CDR3 is made up of 14 amino acids. J was trimmed by 7 bases and V by 4 bases; bases with no gene match: 5. Germline CDR1 is SGDLS and CDR2 is YYNGEE.

The genes are TRBV5-6 and TRBJ1-2; possibly TRBD1 for D (5 bases). Germline V gene data show CDR1 as SGHDT and CDR2 as YYEEEE. The V end was cut by 2 bases, the J end by 4 bases, with 12 bases between. The CDR3 covers 14 residues. The CDR3 DNA reads TGTGCCAGCAGCTTACGGGGGTCCGGCTATGGCTACACCTTC. Protein sequence: CASSLRGSGYGYTF.

The chain links TRBV15 to TRBJ2-1; TRBD2 aligns across 7 bases. The CDR3 loop spans 17 amino acids. Germline V gives CDR1 LNHNV, CDR2 YYDKDF (reference sequence). V shed 0 bases and J 5 bases; nucleotides not matched to a gene: 10. The CDR3 loop is CATSRDSGREFDNEQFF. The CDR3 DNA reads as TGTGCCACCAGCAGAGATTCGGGGCGGGAGTTCGACAATGAGCAGTTCTTC.